Sequencing of this T cell receptor beta chain was carried out in a study of blood T cell repertoires in COVID-19. Study at large: Nucleic acid was either cDNA or gDNA, and it came from T cells, B-cell-depleted T cells, or PBMCs.

Trimming pared 6 bases from V and 1 base from J, leaving 9 bases between. CDR3 length equals 13 residues. The germline V gene has CDR1 MDHEN and CDR2 SYDVKM. Original handling: Cell counts per sample came from amplifying reference gene primers. Method: immunoSEQ multiplex PCR; TCRdb's copy keeps in-frame clones and lacks some. V and J calls and clone size come straight from that table; D and trimming were deduced from the DNA. The table has some 300,000 clones, around nine tenths seen once; the top ten hold roughly 1.3%. The chain couples TRBV28 to TRBJ1-1, with no clear D. The receptor was isolated from a man in his 70s with acute or convalescent COVID-19. Sequences were obtained from peripheral blood. For the CDR3, the DNA is TGTGCCAGCAGGAACTTTGGGAACACTGAAGCTTTCTTT. It encodes CASRNFGNTEAFF.